This T cell receptor beta chain was identified during a study of Ad26.COV2.S vaccination and SARS-CoV-2 variants. The J segment lost 3 bases and the V segment lost 5 bases, leaving 11 bases of the junction unmatched. The germline V gene encodes CDR1 SEHNR and CDR2 FQNEAQ (reference sequence). The CDR3 totals 16 residues. Treatment described: roughly 19 received Ad26.COV2.S at low or high dose, single or two shots; roughly 5 received placebo; per-sample allocation not given. Sampling was done on day 63 after the first vaccine or placebo injection. Assay used: immunoSEQ multiplex PCR; TCRdb lists only in-frame clones, some missing. The sample lists more than 250,000 clones; about 90% were seen once. General study points: Vaccine recipients and placebo recipients showed similar non-spike TCR breadth. TCR breadth and depth estimates may have understated total T cell responses.

Concerning this clone: Its antigen remains unidentified.

The sequences come from peripheral blood, collected in a trial of Ad26.COV2.S vaccine versus placebo. This chain joins TRBV7-9 and TRBJ2-7; TRBD1 aligns across 9 bases. The TCR was taken from a person aged 18 to 65 who received the Ad26.COV2.S COVID-19 vaccine or a placebo. CDR3 bases: TGTGCCAGCAGCCTCTCCGGACAGGGGACACTCTACGAGCAGTACTTC. It is translated as CASSLSGQGTLYEQYF.